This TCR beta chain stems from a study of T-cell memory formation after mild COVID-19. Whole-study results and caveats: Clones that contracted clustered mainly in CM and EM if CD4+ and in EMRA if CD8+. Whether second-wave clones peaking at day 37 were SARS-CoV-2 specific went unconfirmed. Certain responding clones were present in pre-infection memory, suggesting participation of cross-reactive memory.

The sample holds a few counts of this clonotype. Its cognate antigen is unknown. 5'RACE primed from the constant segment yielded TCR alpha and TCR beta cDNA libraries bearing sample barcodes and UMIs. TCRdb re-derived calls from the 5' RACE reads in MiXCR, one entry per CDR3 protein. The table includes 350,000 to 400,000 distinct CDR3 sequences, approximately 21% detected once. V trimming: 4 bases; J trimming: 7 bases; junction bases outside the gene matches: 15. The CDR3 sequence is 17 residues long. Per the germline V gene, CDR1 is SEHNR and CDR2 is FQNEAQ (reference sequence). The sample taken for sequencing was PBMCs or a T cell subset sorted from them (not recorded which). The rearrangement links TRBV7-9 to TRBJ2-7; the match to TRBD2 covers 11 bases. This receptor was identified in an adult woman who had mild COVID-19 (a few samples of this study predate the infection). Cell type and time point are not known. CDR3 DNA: TGTGCCAGCAGCTCCCCTACGGAACTAGCGGGAGTGGGAGAGCAGTACTTC. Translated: CASSSPTELAGVGEQYF.